The rows below give T cell receptor beta chains drawn from one sample of a study of preoperative IRX-2 immunotherapy in early breast cancer. Sequencing used immunoSEQ multiplex PCR; TCRdb keeps in-frame clones, though not all of them. The sample yields about 43,000 clones, approximately 95% seen once. The source material was tumor tissue, sampled after IRX-2 immunotherapy. These receptors came from a human donor with breast cancer. Each CDR3 is given with its conserved first and last residue. The order of the fields is clone size, V gene, D gene, J gene, CDR3 DNA, CDR3 protein. The D gene is left open where the match is weak. Rows give clone size only sometimes, using once, few, many, or a class for an expanded clone.

NA,TRBV7-2,NA,TRBJ2-3,TGTGCCAGCAGCCCCGTCGGCGGGACCAGCTTCACAGATACGCAGTATTTT,CASSPVGGTSFTDTQYF
once,TRBV15,NA,TRBJ2-4,TGTGCCACCAGCAGAGGGGGGGACATTCAGTACTTC,CATSRGGDIQYF
NA,TRBV5-1,TRBD2,TRBJ2-7,TGCGCCAGCAGCGTTCCCGGGAGGGCCTACGAGCAGTACTTC,CASSVPGRAYEQYF
NA,TRBV7-9,NA,TRBJ2-5,TGTGCCAGCAGCATCCGGCGCCAAGAGACCCAGTACTTC,CASSIRRQETQYF
NA,TRBV9,NA,TRBJ2-1,TGTGCCAGCAGCGGCGTGGGCGGGAACCCGTACAATGAGCAGTTCTTC,CASSGVGGNPYNEQFF
NA,TRBV9,NA,TRBJ2-3,TGTGCCAGCAGCGTAGGACAGCACACAGATACGCAGTATTTT,CASSVGQHTDTQYF
NA,TRBV6-4,TRBD2,TRBJ2-1,TGTGCCAGCAGTGATTCGATTCGGACTAGCCAGTTCTTC,CASSDSIRTSQFF
once,TRBV5-1,NA,TRBJ1-1,TGCGCCAGCAGCGAGGGAGTTGTCACTGAAGCTTTCTTT,CASSEGVVTEAFF
NA,TRBV27,TRBD2,TRBJ2-7,TGTGCCAGCAGTTTATCGAGGGGACTAGCGATCTACGAGCAGTACTTC,CASSLSRGLAIYEQYF
NA,TRBV6-6,TRBD1,TRBJ1-1,TGTGCCAGCAGTTTCTCGACAGGGACCACTGAAGCTTTCTTT,CASSFSTGTTEAFF
NA,TRBV13,TRBD1,TRBJ1-1,TGTGCCAGCAACCACAGTCCCGGGACAGGGGAGGGTGAAGCTTTCTTT,CASNHSPGTGEGEAFF
NA,TRBV4-3,NA,TRBJ1-2,TGCGCCAGCAGCCAAAGGGGGGGATCCAACCCCTTCTATGGCTACACCTTC,CASSQRGGSNPFYGYTF
NA,TRBV9,TRBD1,TRBJ2-2,TGTGCCAGCAGCGTCAACAGGGGGCAATGGGGCGGGGAGCTGTTTTTT,CASSVNRGQWGGELFF
NA,TRBV4-3,TRBD1,TRBJ2-6,TGCGCCAGCAGCCAAGGTCGACAGGGCTTCTCTGGGGCCAACGTCCTGACTTTC,CASSQGRQGFSGANVLTF
once,TRBV7-3,NA,TRBJ2-1,TGTGCCAGCAGCGGAGTGGGAAATGAGCAGTTCTTC,CASSGVGNEQFF
NA,TRBV6-6,NA,TRBJ2-7,TGTGCCAGCAGTTATCGGGGGGCCAGCTACGAGCAGTACTTC,CASSYRGASYEQYF
NA,TRBV29-1,TRBD2,TRBJ2-1,TGCAGCGTTGGACAACTAGCGGGAGCAGGGAATGAGCAGTTCTTC,CSVGQLAGAGNEQFF
once,TRBV2,TRBD1,TRBJ2-3,TGTGCCAGCCCGGGACAGGCGACAGATACGCAGTATTTT,CASPGQATDTQYF
NA,TRBV19,NA,TRBJ1-4,TGTGCCAGTAGTCCCCGGGATTGGCCCGGGGGTGAAAAACTGTTTTTT,CASSPRDWPGGEKLFF
NA,TRBV5-6,NA,TRBJ1-5,TGTGCCAGCAGCCTTCACAATCAGCCCCAGCATTTT,CASSLHNQPQHF
NA,TRBV7-6,TRBD2,TRBJ2-1,TGTGCCAGTGAACCGGGACTAGCGAACAATGAGCAGTTCTTC,CASEPGLANNEQFF
NA,TRBV28,TRBD1,TRBJ2-7,TGTGCCAGCAGGGGGACAGGTCCTGTCGACGAGCAGTACTTC,CASRGTGPVDEQYF
NA,TRBV19,NA,TRBJ2-2,TGTGCCAGTAGTTCGGGCCGGAACACCGGGGAGCTGTTTTTT,CASSSGRNTGELFF
NA,TRBV7-2,TRBD1,TRBJ2-1,TGTGCCAGCAGCTTAGGAATGTACAGGGGAAGGGTTGAGCAGTTCTTC,CASSLGMYRGRVEQFF
NA,TRBV5-1,NA,TRBJ2-2,TGCGCCAGCAGCTTGGGGCCCACGGCCGGGGAGCTGTTTTTT,CASSLGPTAGELFF
NA,TRBV14,NA,TRBJ2-7,TGTGCCAGCAGCCCCAGGAGGTTCTCCTACGAGCAGTACTTC,CASSPRRFSYEQYF
NA,TRBV30,TRBD1,TRBJ1-1,TGTGCCTGGTCGACAGGGCGGACTGAAGCTTTCTTT,CAWSTGRTEAFF
NA,TRBV18,NA,TRBJ2-1,TGTGCCAGCTCACCCATGAGTTTAGGGCGCAATGAGCAGTTCTTC,CASSPMSLGRNEQFF
NA,TRBV27,TRBD1,TRBJ2-3,TGTGCCAGCAGTTTAAGGATTGGTGGACAGGGGTTCTTAGATACGCAGTATTTT,CASSLRIGGQGFLDTQYF
NA,TRBV7-9,TRBD2,TRBJ2-7,TGTGCCAGCAGCTTAGTAGCTAGCGGCTACGAGCAGTACTTC,CASSLVASGYEQYF
once,TRBV13,NA,TRBJ2-7,TGTGCCAGCAGCCCTAGACTAGAGCCCTCCTACGAGCAGTACTTC,CASSPRLEPSYEQYF
once,TRBV15,NA,TRBJ2-5,TGTGCCACCAGCAGAGATTTAGCGGAAGAGACCCAGTACTTC,CATSRDLAEETQYF
NA,TRBV14,NA,TRBJ1-3,TGTGCCAGCAGCCACCTAGGCCAAGGAAACACCATATATTTT,CASSHLGQGNTIYF
NA,TRBV7-7,NA,TRBJ2-3,TGTGCCAGCAGCTCCTCCGGGGGAGATACGCAGTATTTT,CASSSSGGDTQYF
NA,TRBV9,NA,TRBJ2-7,TGTGCCAGCAGCGTAGGCACCCCCTCCTACGAGCAGTACTTC,CASSVGTPSYEQYF
NA,TRBV11-2,NA,TRBJ1-2,TGTGCCAGCAGCCCCCTAAGGGACTCCCGGGGCTACACCTTC,CASSPLRDSRGYTF
NA,TRBV7-3,NA,TRBJ1-2,TGTGCCAGCAGCCTAAGGACTGGGGACGGGGTGGACTATGGCTACACCTTC,CASSLRTGDGVDYGYTF
NA,TRBV11-1,TRBD2,TRBJ2-7,TGTGCCAGCAGCTTCAACCGGGACTACGCGGTCGAGCAGTACTTC,CASSFNRDYAVEQYF